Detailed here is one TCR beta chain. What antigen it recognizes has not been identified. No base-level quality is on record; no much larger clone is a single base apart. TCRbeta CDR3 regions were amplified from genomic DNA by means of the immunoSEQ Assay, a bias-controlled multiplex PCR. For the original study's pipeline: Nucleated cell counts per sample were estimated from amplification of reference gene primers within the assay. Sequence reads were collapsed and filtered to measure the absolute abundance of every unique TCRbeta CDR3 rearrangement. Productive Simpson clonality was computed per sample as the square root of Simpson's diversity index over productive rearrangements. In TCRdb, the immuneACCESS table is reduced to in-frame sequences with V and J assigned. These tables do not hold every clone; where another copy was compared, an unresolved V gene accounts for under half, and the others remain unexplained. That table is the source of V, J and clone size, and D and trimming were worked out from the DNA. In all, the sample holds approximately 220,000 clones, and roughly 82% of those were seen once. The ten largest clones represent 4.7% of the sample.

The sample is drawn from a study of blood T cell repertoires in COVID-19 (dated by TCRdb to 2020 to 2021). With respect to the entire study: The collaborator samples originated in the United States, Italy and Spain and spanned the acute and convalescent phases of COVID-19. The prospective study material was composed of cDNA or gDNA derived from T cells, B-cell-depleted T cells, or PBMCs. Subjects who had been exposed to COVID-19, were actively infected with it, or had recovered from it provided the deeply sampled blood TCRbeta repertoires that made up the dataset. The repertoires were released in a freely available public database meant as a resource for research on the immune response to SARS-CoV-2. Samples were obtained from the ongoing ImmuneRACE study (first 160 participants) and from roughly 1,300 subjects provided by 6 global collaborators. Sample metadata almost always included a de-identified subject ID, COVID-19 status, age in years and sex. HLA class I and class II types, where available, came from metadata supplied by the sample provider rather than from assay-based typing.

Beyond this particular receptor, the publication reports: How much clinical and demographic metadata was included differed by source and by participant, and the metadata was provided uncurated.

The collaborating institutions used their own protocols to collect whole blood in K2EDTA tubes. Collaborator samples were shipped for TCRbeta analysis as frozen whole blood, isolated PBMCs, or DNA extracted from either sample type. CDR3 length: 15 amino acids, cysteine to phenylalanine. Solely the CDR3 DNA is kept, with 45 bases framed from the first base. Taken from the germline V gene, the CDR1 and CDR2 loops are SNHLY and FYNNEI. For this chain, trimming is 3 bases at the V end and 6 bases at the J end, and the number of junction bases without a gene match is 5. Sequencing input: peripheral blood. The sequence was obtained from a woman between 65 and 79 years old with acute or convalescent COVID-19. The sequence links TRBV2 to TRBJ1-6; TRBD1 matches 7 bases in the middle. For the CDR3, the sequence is CASSDQGVGNSPLHF. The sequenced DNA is TGTGCCAGCAGTGACCAGGGGGTAGGTAATTCACCCCTCCACTTT.